What follows describes a single T cell receptor (beta chain). Antigen: not known. The read ends 3 residues early relative to the CDR3; the germline J gene fills the gap. Germline V gives CDR1 SEHNR, CDR2 FQNEAQ (reference sequence). This CDR3 is 14 amino acids long. J gave up 6 bases and V 1 base, and 5 bases lay outside the gene matches. Profiling relied on immunoSEQ multiplex PCR, and the TCRdb table lists in-frame clones only, not all of them. The specimen has fewer than 40,000 clones, none found just once. This record belongs to a study of T cell clonality in common variable immunodeficiency. The study, taken as a whole, reports: In common variable immunodeficiency, TCR beta chains reportedly carried fewer deletions and N-nucleotide insertions.

Aged about 9 to 70 years, CVID subjects averaged about 39 years old. The clonotype was recovered from a human donor with common variable immunodeficiency. Sequencing used peripheral blood mononuclear cells. This chain links TRBV7-9 with TRBJ1-2, with TRBD1 identical over 7 bases. CDR3 in amino acids: CASSLVGTADGYTF. Incomplete CDR3 DNA: TGTGCCAGCAGCTTAGTGGGGACAGCAGATGGC. The entire variable domain, with the rest obtained from reference TRBV7-9 and TRBJ1-2, is as follows: DTGVSQNPRHKITKRGQNVTFRCDPISEHNRLYWYRQTLGQGPEFLTYFQNEAQLEKSRLLSDRFSAERPKGSFSTLEIQRTEQGDSAMYLCASSLVGTADGYTFGSGTRLTVV.